This T cell receptor (beta chain) was identified in a study of cytomegalovirus exposure and HLA in healthy donors. General study results and limits: The study designated some 180 TCR beta chains cytomegalovirus-associated. Across HLA loci, a later analysis found differing TCR association rates, with DRB1 most and HLA-C fewest. It is likely that the observed cluster of highly shared sequence variants was a sequencing artifact.

CDR1 SGHDT and CDR2 YYEEEE come from the germline V gene. The ends lost 0 bases at V and 8 bases at J; junction bases unmatched: 6. The CDR3 is made up of 15 amino acids. The PCR used 60 Vbeta and 13 Jbeta primers. Sequencing used immunoSEQ multiplex PCR; TCRdb keeps in-frame clones, though not all of them. Of a few hundred thousand clones detected, around 80% appear once; the ten largest clones hold 2.7%. For this clone: What it recognizes is unknown.

Source material: PBMCs. This TCR derives from a woman aged 55-70 years in good health and CMV-seropositive. The chain links TRBV5-6 to TRBJ1-2; TRBD1 agrees at 11 bases. The CDR3: CASSLGGQGAEGYTF. For the CDR3, the DNA is TGTGCCAGCAGCTTGGGAGGACAGGGGGCGGAAGGCTACACCTTC.